The present T cell receptor beta chain was sequenced within a study of T cell responses to AZD1222 COVID-19 vaccine. Findings and limits, study-wide: None of the repertoires were sampled until the peak T cell response had passed. Regions left unmutated in variants are reportedly the target of nearly half of spike-specific TCRs. Possibly, clonal diversity was underestimated; donors were largely white British and included more females. At study baseline, merely a handful of AZD1222 recipients were seropositive.

Comment on this clone: No antigen is known for it.

V shed 1 base and J shed 5 bases, with 17 bases lying between them. CDR1 and CDR2 (germline): SGHTA, FQGTGA. The CDR3 has 16 residues. Sequencing used immunoSEQ multiplex PCR; TCRdb keeps in-frame clones, though not all of them. This table has 70,000 to 90,000 clones, roughly 90% appearing once. The sequences come from peripheral blood, collected on day 0 of AZD1222 vaccination. The source is an adult in good health. The chain carries TRBV7-3 and TRBJ1-1; D might be TRBD1 (5 bases). The CDR3 coding sequence is TGTGCCAGCAGCTTAATGGAGGCTTACCGGGGGACTGAAGCTTTCTTT. It yields the protein CASSLMEAYRGTEAFF. Full variable domain (rest looked up from reference TRBV7-3 and TRBJ1-1): GAGVSQTPSNKVTEKGKYVELRCDPISGHTALYWYRQSLGQGPEFLIYFQGTGAADDSGLPNDRFFAVRPEGSVSTLKIQRTERGDSAVYLCASSLMEAYRGTEAFFGQGTRLTVV.